This T cell receptor (beta chain) was captured in a study of cytotoxic CD8 clonotypes in ibrutinib-treated CLL (dated by TCRdb to about 2021). General notes on the study: The cohort included about 15 treatment-naive and ten to eleven relapsed/refractory patients; roughly 17 were IGHV unmutated. Responses were partial in some 24 patients and complete in 2; after median 68 months follow-up, some 15 stayed in remission and roughly twelve progressed. Response samples were taken after a median of around 13 months on treatment, ranging from about 6 to 36 months. An average of roughly 270,000 productive templates and tens of thousands of productive rearrangements was obtained per sample. Of the 90 or so people in the trial, around 26 had longitudinal samples available. Cryopreserved peripheral blood mononuclear cells were obtained before treatment, at response, and at either sustained remission or disease progression. Patients were still on ibrutinib when every remission and progressive disease sample was collected. Beyond this particular receptor, the publication reports: Sampling times were not matched between sustained-remission and progressing patients, and lymph node repertoires were not studied. At baseline, clonality was higher than in age-matched healthy donors and showed a strong correlation with circulating CD8+ T-cell counts. An increase in clonality was observed at ibrutinib response, with clonality remaining stable during sustained remission and falling back toward baseline at progression. Public clonotypes were rare and either shrank or stayed stable during treatment, and the rise in clonality at ibrutinib response reflected expansion of private clonotypes.

Comment on this clone: Its antigen specificity is not known. Base qualities are not at hand, and no much larger clone is one base apart.

The goal of deep resolution MiSeq sequencing was a depth between 1 in 1 million and 1 in 200,000 T cells, and coverage averaged 10x per clonotype. TCR beta libraries were generated with the immunoSEQ hsTCRB Kit. The authors processed their data as follows. Data were analyzed with ImmunoSEQ Data Assistant and ImmunoSEQ Analyzer, with V, D and J genes assigned per IMGT definitions. Clonality was computed as one minus normalized Shannon entropy of productive rearrangement frequencies, ranging from 0 to 1. Only overrepresented clonotypes making up at least 0.05% of the repertoire of each patient were included in the public clonotype analysis. Some 13 age-matched healthy donor repertoires from immuneACCESS served as clonality controls. Imported from immuneACCESS, the table was reduced by TCRdb to in-frame sequences with V and J called. These copies leave out some clones; in studies compared against another copy, an unresolved V gene accounts for under half, and the cause of the remainder is not known. V and J calls and clone size are copied from that table; D and trimming were computed from the DNA. In this sample the table shows some 140,000 clones, around three quarters of which occur a single time. The top ten clones comprise over 10% of the sample.

The time point label, as the study defines it: 12 months on ibrutinib. For TCR beta library preparation, roughly 2 micrograms of genomic DNA were extracted from the cryopreserved PBMCs. Longitudinal blood samples from CLL patients on ibrutinib monotherapy were analyzed using high-throughput TCR beta sequencing. The patients took part in an open-label, single-center phase 2 trial of ibrutinib monotherapy. Trimming takes 6 bases off V and 3 bases off J; junction bases not matched to a gene: 12. Its CDR3 holds 18 amino acids, cysteine through phenylalanine. The CDR3 DNA has 54 bases and is translated from base 1. CDR1 and CDR2, per the germline V gene (reference sequence), are LNHDA and SQIVND.

The material was PBMCs, obtained after 12 months of ibrutinib treatment. The V and J segments used are TRBV19 and TRBJ2-6; a stretch of 9 junction bases matches TRBD1. This receptor was identified in a human donor with chronic lymphocytic leukemia. CDR3 sequence: CASSRLRDRVGGANVLTF. The nucleotide sequence reads TGTGCCAGTAGCAGATTGAGGGACAGGGTCGGTGGGGCCAACGTCCTGACTTTC. The variable domain in full, with residues beyond the CDR3 obtained from the reference TRBV19 and TRBJ2-6 genes, is DGGITQSPKYLFRKEGQNVTLSCEQNLNHDAMYWYRQDPGQGLRLIYYSQIVNDFQKGDIAEGYSVSREKKESFPLTVTSAQKNPTAFYLCASSRLRDRVGGANVLTFGAGSRLTVL.